This entry features one T cell receptor beta chain sequence. What it binds is unknown. CDR1 and CDR2 from the germline V gene are SGHNT and YYREEE (reference sequence). CDR3 length: 14 amino acids. Deletions cut 0 bases from V and 10 bases from J, with 14 bases between. These data belong to a study of T-cell memory formation after mild COVID-19. Study overall: Largely donor-specific sequence clusters came from two donors. Study-level results: Cross-reactive memory appears to have joined, as suggested by some responding clones showing up in pre-infection memory. SARS-CoV-2 specificity was not confirmed for second-wave clones peaking on day 37.

TCRdb reprocessed the 5' RACE reads with MiXCR, giving one entry per CDR3 protein. The repertoire holds a few hundred thousand distinct CDR3 sequences, with 16% as singletons. The chain couples TRBV5-4 to TRBJ2-1; D perhaps matches TRBD1 (5 bases). This TCR came from a man between 18 and 29 years old who had mild COVID-19 (a few samples of this study predate the infection). Cell type and time point are not known. The specimen was PBMCs or a T cell subset sorted from them (not recorded which). In DNA, the CDR3 is TGTGCCAGCAGCTTGGGGTCAGGGATTGGCGAGCAGTTCTTC. Protein: CASSLGSGIGEQFF.